The 24 T cell receptor beta chains in this list originate from one sample, sequenced in a study of spatial heterogeneity in lung cancer. Documented time point: sample taken at primary tumor resection. No cells were sorted before sequencing. The whole RNA sequenced was extracted from tumor, nontumor lung or frozen PBMC. MiXCR, run by TCRdb on the 5' RACE reads, gives a single entry per CDR3 protein. There are some 8,100 distinct CDR3 sequences in the sample; around 5% occur only once, and over 35% lies in the top ten. This sample comprised PBMCs, obtained at surgery. All receptors derive from a male donor with early-stage non-small cell lung cancer.

The table lists this clonotype with many counts. The V call is TRBV9, the J call TRBJ1-2; D is uncertain. The CDR3 loop spans 14 amino acids. Germline V gives CDR1 SGDLS, CDR2 YYNGEE. V was cut by 0 bases and J by 5 bases, with 11 bases left in between. Here the CDR3 DNA reads TGTGCCAGCAGCGTAGTCACGGAAGAGTATGGCTACACCTTC. It codes for CASSVVTEEYGYTF.

This clonotype showed up many times. The chain combines TRBV12-3 or TRBV12-4 with TRBJ2-5, with 7 bases that match TRBD1. After removal of 11 bases from V and 2 bases from J, the junction contained 14 bases not matched to a gene. This CDR3 contains 15 residues. DNA for the CDR3: TGTGCCCTAATTTTCCGGGACAGATCACAAGAGACCCAGTACTTC. Its translation: CALIFRDRSQETQYF.

This clonotype was detected many times. DNA of the CDR3: TGCGCCAGCAGCCGGACAGGGGTCGACTATGGCTACACCTTC. As protein: CASSRTGVDYGYTF. This sequence joins TRBV10-1 and TRBJ1-2; 9 bases align to TRBD1. Unmatched junction bases numbered 5, after V lost 6 bases and J lost 3 bases. CDR1 and CDR2 from the germline V gene are WNHNN and SYGVQD (reference sequence). This CDR3 comprises 14 residues.

This clonotype was seen many times. J is TRBJ2-6 and V is TRBV4-1; D is uncertain. The germline gives CDR1 MGHRA, CDR2 YSYEKL. This CDR3 is built from 16 residues. V shed 1 base and J shed 0 bases, with 7 bases lying between them. The DNA for the CDR3 is TGCGCCAGCAGCCAAGGACCGGCCTCTGGGGCCAACGTCCTGACTTTC. Protein sequence: CASSQGPASGANVLTF.

This clonotype has at least ten counts. The chain couples TRBV7-9 to TRBJ2-7, with D maybe TRBD1 (6 bases). V was pared by 5 bases and J by 0 bases, with 8 bases between. CDR3 length: 13 residues. From germline, CDR1 is SEHNR and CDR2 FQNEAQ (reference sequence). CDR3 sequence (DNA): TGTGCCAGCAGCCGGGACACCTCCTACGAGCAGTACTTC. Encoded protein: CASSRDTSYEQYF.

This clonotype was counted many times. The chain links TRBV11-2 to TRBJ2-7, with TRBD1 matching over 7 bases. V lost 1 base and J lost 3; bases outside the gene matches: 18. Germline CDR1 and CDR2: SGHAT and FQNNGV. This CDR3 region has 19 residues. For the CDR3, the DNA is TGTGCCAGCAGCTTAGCCCCAAAAACCCGGGACAGCCCCCTCTACGAGCAGTACTTC. Translated, it gives CASSLAPKTRDSPLYEQYF.

This clonotype was seen many times. This chain connects TRBV19 to TRBJ2-7; 7 positions match TRBD2. V lost 5 bases to trimming and J lost 3 bases; unmatched junction nucleotides: 4. The CDR3 sequence is 13 residues long. Germline V gene data show CDR1 as LNHDA and CDR2 as SQIVND (reference sequence). The DNA of the CDR3 is TGTGCCAGTAGTCCCGGACTAGGCTACGAGCAGTACTTC. This translates into CASSPGLGYEQYF. The whole variable domain, filled in from reference TRBV19 and TRBJ2-7, reads DGGITQSPKYLFRKEGQNVTLSCEQNLNHDAMYWYRQDPGQGLRLIYYSQIVNDFQKGDIAEGYSVSREKKESFPLTVTSAQKNPTAFYLCASSPGLGYEQYFGPGTRLTVT.

At least ten counts were recorded for this clonotype. The rearrangement links TRBV11-2 to TRBJ2-7; 7 bases are shared with TRBD2. CDR1 is SGHAT and CDR2 is FQNNGV in the germline V gene. CDR3 size: 15 residues. The V and J ends lost 1 base and 6 bases, in that order; junction bases with no gene match: 9. Here the CDR3 DNA reads TGTGCCAGCAGCTTAGTTGAGGGAGGGCCGGGCGAGCAGTACTTC. Protein sequence: CASSLVEGGPGEQYF.

The CDR3 protein is CATSDLADLWETQYF. CDR3 sequence (DNA): TGTGCCACCAGTGATTTGGCAGATCTCTGGGAGACCCAGTACTTC. The chain has TRBV24-1 and TRBJ2-5; no definite D call. This CDR3 is 15 amino acids long. Trimming removed 0 bases from V and 5 bases from J, with 12 bases in between. From germline, CDR1 is KGHDR and CDR2 SFDVKD.

Note on this clonotype: This may be a read error: a much more frequent sequence differs by one nucleotide. V and J are TRBV4-1 and TRBJ1-1, with a weak D call TRBD1 (5 bases). The CDR3 loop spans 15 amino acids. V lost 1 base and J lost 4, with 13 bases in between. Germline assignment: CDR1 MGHRA and CDR2 YSYEKL. The CDR3 is CASSQVQGRGTEAFF. The CDR3 nucleotides read TGCGCCAGCAGCCAAGTTCAGGGAAGGGGCACTGAAGCTTTCTTT.

In its sample, this clonotype is medium-sized (0.01 to 0.1%). The chain combines TRBV5-8 with TRBJ2-7; tentatively, D is TRBD1 or TRBD2 (7 bases each). Germline-derived CDR1 and CDR2 are SGHTS and YDEGEE. Deletions cut 4 bases from V and 3 bases from J, with 17 bases between. This CDR3 region has 15 residues. This CDR3 reads CASSPGGRGYYEQYF. In DNA, the CDR3 is TGTGCCAGCAGCCCGGGAGGCAGGGGGTACTACGAGCAGTACTTC.

This clonotype appeared many times. V and J are TRBV10-3 and TRBJ2-7; D is possibly TRBD1 (5 bases). Germline-derived CDR1 and CDR2 are ENHRY and SYGVKD. The CDR3 has 13 residues. V gave up 6 bases and J gave up 3 bases, with 12 bases separating them. The CDR3 region has the DNA TGTGCCATCAGGACAGTCTCCCACTACGAGCAGTACTTC. It encodes CAIRTVSHYEQYF.

Points on this clonotype: Mismatch with germline at one junction end may stem from a read error. The chain couples TRBV7-9 to TRBJ2-3; no clear D gene. Germline CDR1 is SEHNR and CDR2 is FQNEAQ (reference sequence). CDR3 length equals 12 residues. The DNA for the CDR3 is TGTGTCAGCAGCTTAGAGCAGAATCCGCAGTATTTT. This sequence encodes CVSSLEQNPQYF.

This clonotype has a count of ten or more. The V call is TRBV9, the J call TRBJ2-1; D is possibly TRBD1 (6 bases). Trimming removed 0 bases from V and 5 bases from J, with 21 bases in between. The CDR3 contains 18 residues. The germline V gene encodes CDR1 SGDLS and CDR2 YYNGEE. The DNA of the CDR3 is TGTGCCAGCAGCGTAGGCCCCCCTGGACAGAGGGCCCACAATGAGCAGTTCTTC. This translates into CASSVGPPGQRAHNEQFF. Variable domain in full (rest from reference TRBV9 and TRBJ2-1): DSGVTQTPKHLITATGQRVTLRCSPRSGDLSVYWYQQSLDQGLQFLIQYYNGEERAKGNILERFSAQQFPDLHSELNLSSLELGDSALYFCASSVGPPGQRAHNEQFFGPGTRLTVL.

This clonotype was found many times. The chain has TRBV10-3 and TRBJ2-1; 9 bases agree with TRBD1. The germline gives CDR1 ENHRY, CDR2 SYGVKD. The CDR3 covers 14 residues. V was clipped by 9 bases and J by 4 bases; unmatched bases: 7. CDR3 coding DNA: TGTGCCATGGGCCCCGGGACAGGGTACAATGAGCAGTTCTTC. Amino acids: CAMGPGTGYNEQFF.

This clonotype has ten or more counts. The chain uses TRBV6-6 and TRBJ2-5, with TRBD2 matching over 10 bases. This CDR3 region has 19 residues. Germline V CDR1 and CDR2: MNHNY, SVGAGI (reference sequence). Unmatched junction bases numbered 13, after V lost 2 bases and J lost 1 base. Here the CDR3 DNA reads TGTGCCAGCAGTTACCCGGGGACTAGCGTGAAGGGCCCCCAAGAGACCCAGTACTTC. Translated, it gives CASSYPGTSVKGPQETQYF.

This clonotype was seen many times. This rearrangement joins TRBV23-1 to TRBJ2-7; D gene ambiguous. TRBV23-1 qualifies as an ORF whose function is uncertain. The germline V and J ends were trimmed by 0 bases and 2 bases, with 11 bases remaining between them. This CDR3 is built from 15 residues. CDR3 loop: CASSQSPQRAYEQYF. For the CDR3, the DNA is TGCGCCAGCAGTCAATCGCCACAACGGGCCTACGAGCAGTACTTC.

The chain is built from TRBV6-1 and TRBJ2-1; 7 positions match TRBD2. V dropped 10 bases and J dropped 8; count of bases not matched to a gene: 8. In germline, CDR1 is MNHNS, CDR2 SASEGT. This CDR3 contains 12 residues. DNA for the CDR3: TGTGCCATTACCTGGGGGGGATATGAGCAGTTCTTC. Amino acids: CAITWGGYEQFF.

This clonotype has just a few counts. The rearrangement links TRBV28 to TRBJ2-7; D uncertain. This CDR3 contains 15 residues. Trimming pared 4 bases from V and 3 bases from J, leaving 16 bases between. Per germline, CDR1 MDHEN and CDR2 SYDVKM. The CDR3 region is CASSSRPKSHYEQYF. The CDR3 region has the DNA TGTGCCAGCAGTTCCAGGCCCAAGTCCCACTACGAGCAGTACTTC.

The chain has TRBV29-1 and TRBJ1-1; D not resolved. The CDR3 is made up of 13 amino acids. V was trimmed by 7 bases and J by 0 bases, leaving 12 bases between them. Germline V gene data show CDR1 as SQVTM and CDR2 as ANQGSEA. The CDR3 region is CSAQVGLNTEAFF. Written as DNA, the CDR3 is TGCAGCGCCCAGGTAGGGCTGAACACTGAAGCTTTCTTT.

By sample share, this clonotype is medium-sized (0.01 to 0.1%). This chain uses TRBV28 with TRBJ2-7, with TRBD1 as a possible D gene (5 bases). CDR3 length: 13 residues. Trimming shortened V by 5 bases and J by 7 bases, and 15 bases separated the two germline ends. CDR1 MDHEN and CDR2 SYDVKM come from the germline V gene. The CDR3 region is CASSPPRAGEQYF. In DNA form, the CDR3 reads TGTGCCAGCAGTCCCCCCAGGGCCGGGGAGCAGTACTTC.

This clonotype is labeled as medium-sized. V and J are TRBV24-1 and TRBJ2-1; 9 nucleotides match TRBD1. Germline-derived CDR1 and CDR2 are KGHDR and SFDVKD. CDR3 length: 15 amino acids. The V gene end was trimmed by 5 bases and the J gene end by 4 bases; junction bases not matched to a gene: 5. The CDR3 sequence: CATSGRTGAYNEQFF. In DNA form, the CDR3 reads TGTGCCACCAGTGGCAGGACAGGGGCGTACAATGAGCAGTTCTTC.

This clonotype was recorded at least ten times. The rearrangement links TRBV3-1 to TRBJ1-6; the D is unclear. The CDR3 sequence is 13 residues long. V was pared by 0 bases and J by 11 bases, with 8 bases between. CDR1 is LGHDT and CDR2 is YNNKEL in the germline V gene (reference sequence). CDR3 sequence reads: CASSQERITPLHF. For the CDR3, the DNA is TGTGCCAGCAGCCAAGAGAGGATAACACCCCTCCACTTT.

This clonotype was picked up many times. The CDR3 DNA reads as TGTGCCAGCAGCTTACCCGGGGGCAATGAGCAGTTCTTC. It codes for CASSLPGGNEQFF. The chain carries TRBV11-2 and TRBJ2-1; a possible D gene is TRBD2 (6 bases). With 2 bases removed from V and 6 bases from J, the gap between germline ends came to 8 bases. Germline lookup yields CDR1 SGHAT and CDR2 FQNNGV. There are 13 residues in the CDR3.